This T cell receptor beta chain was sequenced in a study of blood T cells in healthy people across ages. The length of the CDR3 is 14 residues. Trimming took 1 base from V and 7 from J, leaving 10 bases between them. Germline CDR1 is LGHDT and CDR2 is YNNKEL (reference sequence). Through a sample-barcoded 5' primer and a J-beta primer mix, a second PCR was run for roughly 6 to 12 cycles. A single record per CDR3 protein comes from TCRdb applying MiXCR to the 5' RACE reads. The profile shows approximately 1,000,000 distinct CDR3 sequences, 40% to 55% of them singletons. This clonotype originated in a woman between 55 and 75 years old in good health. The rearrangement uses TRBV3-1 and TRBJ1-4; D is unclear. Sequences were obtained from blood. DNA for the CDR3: TGTGCCAGCAGCCAAGGAGGGTTAGGTGAAAAACTGTTTTTT. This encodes CASSQGGLGEKLFF.